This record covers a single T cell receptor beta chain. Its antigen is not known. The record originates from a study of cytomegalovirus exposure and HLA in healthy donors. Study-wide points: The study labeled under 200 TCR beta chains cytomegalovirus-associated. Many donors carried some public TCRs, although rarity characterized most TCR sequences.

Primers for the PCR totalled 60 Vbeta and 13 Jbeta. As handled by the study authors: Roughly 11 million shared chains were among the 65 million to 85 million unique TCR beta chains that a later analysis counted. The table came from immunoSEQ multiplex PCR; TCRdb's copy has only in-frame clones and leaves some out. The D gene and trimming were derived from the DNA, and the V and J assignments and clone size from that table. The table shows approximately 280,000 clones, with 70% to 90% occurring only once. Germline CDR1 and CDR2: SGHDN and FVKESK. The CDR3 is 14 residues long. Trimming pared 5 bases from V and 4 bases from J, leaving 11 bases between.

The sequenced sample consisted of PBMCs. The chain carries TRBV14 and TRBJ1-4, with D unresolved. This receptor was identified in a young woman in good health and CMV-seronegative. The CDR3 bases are TGTGCCAGCAGCAAACAATCGGGTAATGAAAAACTGTTTTTT. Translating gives CASSKQSGNEKLFF.